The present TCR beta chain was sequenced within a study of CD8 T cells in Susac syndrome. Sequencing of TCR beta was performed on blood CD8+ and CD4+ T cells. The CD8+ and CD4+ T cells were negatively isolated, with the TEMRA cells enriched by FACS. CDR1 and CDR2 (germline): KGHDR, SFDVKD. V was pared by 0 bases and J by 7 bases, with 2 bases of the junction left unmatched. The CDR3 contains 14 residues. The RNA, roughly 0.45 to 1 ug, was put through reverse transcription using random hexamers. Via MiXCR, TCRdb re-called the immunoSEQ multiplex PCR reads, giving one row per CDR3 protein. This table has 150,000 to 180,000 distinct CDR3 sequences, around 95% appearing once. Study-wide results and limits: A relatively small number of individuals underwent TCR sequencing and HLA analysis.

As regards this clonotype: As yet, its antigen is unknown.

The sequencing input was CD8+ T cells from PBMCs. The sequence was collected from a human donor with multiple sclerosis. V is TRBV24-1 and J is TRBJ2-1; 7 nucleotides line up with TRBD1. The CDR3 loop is CATSDLRQGNEQFF. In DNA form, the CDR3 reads TGTGCCACCAGTGATTTGCGACAGGGAAATGAGCAGTTCTTC.